This T cell receptor (beta chain) was sequenced for a study of blood T cells in healthy people across ages. This CDR3 has 16 residues. The germline V gene encodes CDR1 MNHNS and CDR2 SASEGT. Losses at the gene ends were 10 bases for V and 6 bases for J; bases not matched to a gene: 18. Overall study results and limits: Naive T cell percentage by flow cytometry tracked strongly with beta diversity. There were more naive CD4+ cells and higher diversity in long-lived donors than in aged donors.

A second PCR, run for about 7 to 11 cycles, used a sample-barcoded 5' primer plus a J-beta primer mix. The template-switch adaptor, which had 12 random nucleotides, put a tag on each cDNA molecule. Via MiXCR, TCRdb re-called the 5' RACE reads, giving one row per CDR3 protein. The sample has around 690,000 distinct CDR3 sequences, about 54% seen once. About this clonotype: Its specificity is unknown.

The sample consisted of blood. The clonotype originates from a man aged 60 to 69 in good health. The V and J genes are TRBV6-1 and TRBJ2-3; 8 nucleotides align to TRBD2. The CDR3 protein is CAISFGGLGSSDTQYF. The CDR3 nucleotides are TGTGCCATCTCCTTCGGGGGACTAGGCTCTTCCGATACGCAGTATTTT.